The T cell receptor beta chain described here comes from a study of shared T cell receptors in the human thymus. Using immunoSEQ multiplex PCR, the repertoire was profiled, and TCRdb retains in-frame clones only, with some absent. The repertoire holds hundreds of thousands of clones, with around 82% as singletons. The CDR3 runs to 15 residues. Per germline, CDR1 SGHDN and CDR2 FVKESK. V was pared by 4 bases and J by 10 bases, with 13 bases of the junction left unmatched. Separately, the same data were catalogued under a study of human thymus T cells.

This TCR derives from a boy in the first two years of life with a congenital heart defect. Source material: thymocytes. This sequence joins TRBV14 and TRBJ2-1; TRBD2 aligns across 7 bases. The CDR3 nucleotides read TGTGCCAGCAGCCGGGTAAAGCGGGACCTCCGGGAGCAGTTCTTC. Protein sequence: CASSRVKRDLREQFF.